This T cell receptor beta chain is from a study of blood T cell repertoires in COVID-19 (dated by TCRdb to the early 2020s). Concerning the study at large: The collaborator samples originated in the United States, Italy and Spain and spanned the acute and convalescent phases of COVID-19. The material from the prospective study consisted of cDNA or gDNA derived from T cells, B-cell-depleted T cells, or PBMCs. Subjects who had been exposed to COVID-19, were actively infected with it, or had recovered from it provided the deeply sampled blood TCRbeta repertoires that made up the dataset. The repertoires were made available in a free public database intended to serve as a resource for research on the immune response to SARS-CoV-2. Samples were obtained from the ongoing ImmuneRACE study (first 160 participants) and from 1,254 subjects provided by 6 global collaborators. A de-identified subject ID, COVID-19 status, age in years and sex were almost always included in the sample metadata. Where available, HLA class I and class II types were obtained from metadata supplied by the sample provider rather than from assay-based typing. Summary of the overall study and its limitations: How much clinical and demographic metadata was included differed by source and by participant, and the metadata was provided uncurated.

TCRbeta CDR3 regions were amplified from genomic DNA by means of the immunoSEQ Assay, a bias-controlled multiplex PCR. The published analysis was carried out like this. Nucleated cell counts per sample were estimated from amplification of reference gene primers within the assay. Sequence reads were collapsed and filtered to measure the absolute abundance of every unique TCRbeta CDR3 rearrangement. Productive Simpson clonality was computed per sample as the square root of Simpson's diversity index over productive rearrangements. This is the immuneACCESS table as TCRdb keeps it, with only in-frame sequences that have V and J called. A part of the clones is gone; compared with another copy, unresolved V genes explain less than half, and the rest is unexplained. The V and J calls and clone size come from that table; D and trimming were worked out from the DNA. This sample is represented by 200,000 to 300,000 clones; 85% of them were singletons. The top ten clonotypes cover roughly 4.6% of the sample.

About this clone: The specificity of this receptor is unknown. The record has no base qualities; no much larger clone is one base away.

At one collaborating source in Seattle, patients were enrolled during active infection and were followed longitudinally through the course of disease. Collaborating institutions collected whole blood in K2EDTA tubes following their own protocols. For TCRbeta analysis, collaborators shipped samples in one of three forms: frozen whole blood, isolated PBMCs, or DNA extracted from either of those sample types. Sequenced input: peripheral blood. The TCR comes from a man between 45 and 60 years old with COVID-19, enrolled during active disease.

The nucleotides read TGTGCCAGCAGCCAAGAGGGGGGTTATAATGAAAAACTGTTTTTT. Its translation is CASSQEGGYNEKLFF. This sequence uses TRBV3-1 (or the pseudogene TRBV3-2) and TRBJ1-4; tentative D gene TRBD1, with 5 bases matching. From its cysteine to its phenylalanine, the CDR3 spans 15 amino acids. Just the 45-base CDR3 DNA is kept, in frame starting at base 1. The germline V gene (reference sequence) gives CDR1 as LGHDT and CDR2 as YNNKEL. Relative to germline, V is 0 bases shorter and J is 4 bases shorter, with 9 bases between their ends.